These 29 T cell receptor beta chains share one sample of origin, sequenced in a study of TIL therapy for anti-PD-1-resistant metastatic lung cancer. The sample's time point: pre-treatment sample, taken before nivolumab and TIL therapy. The tumor samples were excised metastases, mostly pleural nodules or supraclavicular lymph nodes. The libraries were made with immunoSEQ v3. Libraries were prepared by immunoSEQ multiplex PCR; TCRdb keeps only in-frame clonotypes and omits some of them. The repertoire holds more than 90,000 clones, with about three fifths as singletons. Material: tumor tissue, obtained at baseline. Source of these receptors: a person aged 25-79 years with non-small cell lung cancer.

The genes are TRBV15 and TRBJ1-2, with D unresolved. This CDR3 comprises 15 residues. Germline V gene sequence: CDR1 LNHNV, CDR2 YYDKDF (reference sequence). Trimming took off 0 bases at V and 5 bases at J, with 13 bases between the two ends. CDR3 protein: CATSRDPGSGYGYTF. The CDR3 DNA sequence: TGTGCCACCAGCAGAGATCCCGGCTCCGGGTATGGCTACACCTTC.

The chain carries TRBV5-6 and TRBJ2-7, with D tentatively TRBD2 (5 bases). Germline V gene sequence: CDR1 SGHDT, CDR2 YYEEEE. V was trimmed by 3 bases and J by 2 bases, leaving 12 bases between them. CDR3 length: 14 residues. The CDR3 region is CASSSWTATYEQYF. Here the CDR3 DNA reads TGTGCCAGCAGCTCGTGGACTGCTACCTACGAGCAGTACTTC.

A few counts support this clone. The rearrangement links TRBV10-1 to TRBJ2-7; D is undetermined. Germline V gene data show CDR1 as WNHNN and CDR2 as SYGVQD (reference sequence). The CDR3 has 13 amino acids. With 4 bases removed from V and 6 bases from J, the gap between germline ends came to 13 bases. In DNA form, the CDR3 reads TGCGCCAGCAGTGGCACCTTTTCTGGCGAGCAGTACTTC. As protein: CASSGTFSGEQYF.

This clone turned up a few times. The chain links TRBV10-3 to TRBJ1-6; D not certain. Trimming left V 3 bases short and J 0 bases short, with 9 bases between. The CDR3 loop spans 16 amino acids. Germline CDR1 and CDR2: ENHRY and SYGVKD. Written as DNA, the CDR3 is TGTGCCATCAGTGATAAGGAGAGCTCCTATAATTCACCCCTCCACTTT. This sequence encodes CAISDKESSYNSPLHF.

The rearrangement joins TRBV6-6 to TRBJ2-7, with 8 bases identical to TRBD1. V lost 6 bases to trimming and J lost 0 bases; unmatched junction nucleotides: 7. Germline lookup yields CDR1 MNHNY and CDR2 SVGAGI (reference sequence). The CDR3 loop spans 15 amino acids. CDR3 coding DNA: TGTGCCAGCAGCCCGGAGACAGGGGCCTCCTACGAGCAGTACTTC. The encoded protein is CASSPETGASYEQYF.

In this sample, this clone turned up many times. At one end the junction does not follow the germline gene, possibly because of a read error. The J gene is TRBJ2-7, the V gene TRBV7-9; 7 nucleotides match TRBD2. From germline, CDR1 is SEHNR and CDR2 FQNEAQ (reference sequence). The CDR3 is made up of 12 amino acids. The DNA for the CDR3 is TGTGCCAGCAGTCAAATCGACGGGAGGTTGCACTTC. Amino acids: CASSQIDGRLHF.

The gene calls are TRBV5-1 and TRBJ2-7; possible D gene TRBD1, 5 bases. Germline CDR1 reads SGHRS; CDR2 reads YFSETQ. V was clipped by 0 bases and J by 0 bases, with 10 bases between them. The CDR3 has 15 residues. This CDR3 reads CASSLAPGLSYEQYF. DNA of the CDR3: TGCGCCAGCAGCTTGGCCCCAGGGCTCTCCTACGAGCAGTACTTC.

This clone came up a few times. The CDR3, as DNA: TGTGCCACCCGAGGACCGGGGGTTGGCGAGCAGTACTTC. This translates into CATRGPGVGEQYF. The gene calls are TRBV25-1 and TRBJ2-7; TRBD2 is a possible D gene (6 bases). The V gene lost 10 bases and the J gene lost 6 bases, with 19 bases spanning the gap. Germline V CDR1 and CDR2: MGHDK, SYGVNS. This CDR3 has 13 residues.

The chain uses TRBV5-1 and TRBJ2-3; 9 positions agree with TRBD2. Germline CDR1 is SGHRS and CDR2 is YFSETQ. CDR3 length: 15 amino acids. Trimming cost V 7 bases and J 3 bases; bases outside gene matches: 9. CDR3 sequence reads: CASLPSGVRTDTQYF. The CDR3 nucleotides are TGCGCCAGCCTTCCTAGCGGGGTAAGAACAGATACGCAGTATTTT.

The chain joins TRBV11-3 to TRBJ1-1; no clear D gene. V was trimmed by 6 bases and J by 11 bases, leaving 13 bases between them. CDR3 size: 11 residues. Germline loops: CDR1 SGHNT, CDR2 YENEEA. CDR3 amino acids: CASREATWAFF. CDR3 in DNA: TGTGCCAGCAGAGAGGCCACTTGGGCTTTCTTT. Full variable domain (remainder filled in from reference TRBV11-3 and TRBJ1-1): EAGVVQSPRYKIIEKKQPVAFWCNPISGHNTLYWYLQNLGQGPELLIRYENEEAVDDSQLPKDRFSAERLKGVDSTLKIQPAELGDSAVYLCASREATWAFFGQGTRLTVV.

This clone was recorded a few times. The chain couples TRBV3-1 (or the pseudogene TRBV3-2) to TRBJ2-6; tentative D call: TRBD2 (6 bases). Trimming removed 3 bases at V and 0 bases at J, with 12 bases between. This CDR3 spans 17 amino acids. Germline-derived CDR1 and CDR2 are LGHDT and YNNKEL (reference sequence). The CDR3 nucleotides are TGTGCCAGCAGCCAGGAGGGGTCCTTCTCTGGGGCCAACGTCCTGACTTTC. The encoded protein is CASSQEGSFSGANVLTF.

The sample holds one count of this clone. The chain is built from TRBV6-2 or TRBV6-3 and TRBJ2-2; either TRBD1 or TRBD2 may supply D (5 bases each). The germline V gene has CDR1 MNHEY and CDR2 SVGEGT. The CDR3 has 16 residues. V was pared by 2 bases and J by 8 bases, with 18 bases between. CDR3: CASSYRRDLGLGELFF. The CDR3 DNA reads TGTGCCAGCAGTTACCGTCGGGACCTAGGCTTGGGGGAGCTGTTTTTT.

This chain connects TRBV18 to TRBJ2-5; 7 positions match TRBD1. The CDR3 consists of 16 residues. Germline CDR1 reads KGHSH; CDR2 reads LQKENI. The V segment lost 0 bases and the J segment 5 bases; nucleotides outside the gene matches: 9. The CDR3 nucleotides are TGTGCCAGCTCACCACCGGTAGGGGGCCAAAGGGAGACCCAGTACTTC. Translation: CASSPPVGGQRETQYF.

In this sample, this clone turned up a few times. V usage is TRBV5-1 and J usage is TRBJ1-2; D not certain. CDR1 SGHRS and CDR2 YFSETQ come from the germline V gene. Trimming pared 0 bases from V and 6 bases from J, leaving 9 bases between. The CDR3 is made up of 13 amino acids. Written as DNA, the CDR3 is TGCGCCAGCAGCTTGGGGCGGACGGATGGCTACACCTTC. Its translation is CASSLGRTDGYTF.

Written as DNA, the CDR3 is TGTGCCAGCAGTCCAGCCTCCTATAATTCACCCCTCCACTTT. Protein: CASSPASYNSPLHF. V gene TRBV28 combines with J gene TRBJ1-6; D gene unclear. CDR3 size: 14 residues. V lost 5 bases and J 0 bases, leaving 5 bases between the germline ends. Per the germline V gene, CDR1 is MDHEN and CDR2 is SYDVKM.

The rearrangement uses TRBV18 and TRBJ1-3; D call uncertain. The CDR3 extends over 14 amino acids. V lost 5 bases, J lost 4 bases, and 12 bases lay in between. Germline-derived CDR1 and CDR2 are KGHSH and LQKENI. CDR3 sequence: CASSTGGTGNTIYF. CDR3 sequence (DNA): TGTGCCAGCTCAACCGGTGGTACGGGAAACACCATATATTTT.

J is TRBJ1-1 and V is TRBV19, with D possibly matching TRBD1 (5 bases). The V gene's germline CDR1 is LNHDA and CDR2 SQIVND (reference sequence). V lost 9 bases and J lost 4, with 15 bases in between. This CDR3 is built from 13 residues. CDR3 region: CASLTAGPTEAFF. The CDR3 DNA is TGTGCCAGCCTTACCGCAGGGCCCACTGAAGCTTTCTTT.

This clone was recorded at least ten times. This chain connects TRBV19 to TRBJ1-4; the D gene is possibly TRBD1 (5 bases). Germline CDR1 LNHDA, CDR2 SQIVND (reference sequence). The CDR3 extends over 14 amino acids. V shed 4 bases and J shed 4 bases, with 10 bases lying between them. Here the CDR3 reads CASSKGSYNEKLFF. Here the CDR3 DNA reads TGTGCCAGTAGTAAGGGGAGTTATAATGAAAAACTGTTTTTT.

This clone has a single count. The chain links TRBV3-1 (or the pseudogene TRBV3-2) to TRBJ1-6; D is perhaps TRBD1 (6 bases). Trimming stripped 7 bases from V and 7 bases from J, with 14 bases between. The CDR3 loop spans 14 amino acids. Germline lookup yields CDR1 LGHDT and CDR2 YNNKEL (reference sequence). The CDR3 sequence is CASILAGANSPLHF. Written as DNA, the CDR3 is TGTGCCAGCATCTTAGCGGGGGCAAATTCACCCCTCCACTTT.

The chain employs TRBV7-7 and TRBJ1-1; D may be TRBD1 (6 bases). The germline V gene has CDR1 SSHAT and CDR2 FNYEAQ (reference sequence). The CDR3 has 14 amino acids. V lost 1 base and J lost 3, with 9 bases in between. CDR3 sequence: CASSLGDIYTEAFF. Written as DNA, the CDR3 is TGTGCCAGCAGCTTAGGGGACATATACACTGAAGCTTTCTTT.

This clone has only a few counts. The chain carries TRBV6-5 and TRBJ1-1, with D uncertain. CDR1 is MNHEY, CDR2 SVGAGI, per germline. Deletions cut 5 bases from V and 3 bases from J, with 7 bases between. The CDR3 extends over 12 amino acids. The CDR3 nucleotides are TGTGCCAGCAGTAACCGGGACACTGAAGCTTTCTTT. Translation: CASSNRDTEAFF.

This chain uses TRBV30 with TRBJ1-1; D uncertain. The CDR3 is made up of 16 amino acids. V lost 2 bases, J lost 0 bases, and 16 bases lay in between. CDR1 GTSNPN and CDR2 SVGIG come from the germline V gene (reference sequence). CDR3 amino acids: CAWSPPGWPMNTEAFF. CDR3 nucleotide sequence: TGTGCCTGGAGTCCCCCGGGGTGGCCTATGAACACTGAAGCTTTCTTT.

This clone occurred once. The J gene is TRBJ2-1, the V gene TRBV6-5; D might be TRBD1 (6 bases). From germline, CDR1 is MNHEY and CDR2 SVGAGI. The CDR3 covers 13 residues. V was trimmed by 4 bases and J by 7 bases, leaving 11 bases between them. The CDR3 DNA follows: TGTGCCAGCAGTTTCGACAGGTCAAATGAGCAGTTCTTC. It is translated as CASSFDRSNEQFF.

The table lists this clone with a few counts. This chain links TRBV7-9 with TRBJ1-6; TRBD1 matches 9 bases. The CDR3 loop spans 14 amino acids. Trimming took 5 bases from V and 10 from J; bases not matched to a gene: 6. Germline loops: CDR1 SEHNR, CDR2 FQNEAQ (reference sequence). CDR3 DNA: TGTGCCAGCAGCCGGACAGGGGTTGGGTCACCCCTCCACTTT. Translation gives CASSRTGVGSPLHF. Full variable domain (outside the CDR3, taken from reference TRBV7-9 and TRBJ1-6): DTGVSQNPRHKITKRGQNVTFRCDPISEHNRLYWYRQTLGQGPEFLTYFQNEAQLEKSRLLSDRFSAERPKGSFSTLEIQRTEQGDSAMYLCASSRTGVGSPLHFGNGTRLTVT.

This clone turned up a few times. This chain links TRBV7-9 with TRBJ2-7; D remains ambiguous. The germline V gene has CDR1 SEHNR and CDR2 FQNEAQ (reference sequence). The CDR3 is 13 amino acids. V was cut by 8 bases and J by 5 bases, with 16 bases left in between. The CDR3 loop reads CASVPLGYHEQYF. CDR3 DNA sequence: TGTGCCAGCGTACCCCTAGGGTACCACGAGCAGTACTTC.

This clone was detected many times. The chain uses TRBV30 and TRBJ2-1; a weak D match, TRBD2 (6 bases). The CDR3 length is 12 residues. Germline V gene lookup returns CDR1 GTSNPN and CDR2 SVGIG (reference sequence). Trimming cost V 2 bases and J 6 bases, with 8 bases left between them. CDR3 sequence reads: CAWSLAVNEQFF. The CDR3 DNA reads TGTGCCTGGAGTTTAGCGGTCAATGAGCAGTTCTTC.

This clone was seen a handful of times. The rearrangement uses TRBV24-1 and TRBJ1-4, with no clear D. Between the trimmed V and J ends, which lost 7 bases and 0 bases, there was a span of 11 bases. This CDR3 has 15 residues. CDR1 KGHDR and CDR2 SFDVKD come from the germline V gene. In DNA form, the CDR3 reads TGTGCCACCAGCGACCCTAGTACAACTAATGAAAAACTGTTTTTT. Its protein product is CATSDPSTTNEKLFF.

The CDR3, as DNA: TGTGCCAGCAGTCCCCCAGGAGTCCCTGAGACCCAGTACTTC. Residues: CASSPPGVPETQYF. The rearrangement joins TRBV27 to TRBJ2-5, with no clear D. The CDR3 extends over 14 amino acids. The V and J ends lost 5 bases and 5 bases respectively, with 15 bases between them. Germline CDR1 reads MNHEY; CDR2 reads SMNVEV (reference sequence).

Only one count was recorded for this clone. V and J are TRBV19 and TRBJ1-4, with D tentatively TRBD1 (6 bases). V lost 7 bases, J lost 8 bases, and 20 bases lay in between. Germline V gene sequence: CDR1 LNHDA, CDR2 SQIVND (reference sequence). CDR3 length: 15 residues. This CDR3 is CASKRQAAIGEKLFF. Here the CDR3 DNA reads TGTGCCAGTAAAAGACAGGCGGCCATAGGGGAAAAACTGTTTTTT.